This T cell receptor (beta chain) was identified during a study of beta chain features in type 1 diabetes. Study-level points and caveats: Type 1 diabetes patients showed a moderate but significant shortening of TCRB CDR3s in all four CD4+ subsets. TCRB rearrangement may or may not be influenced by HLA type; here this remained unresolved.

CDR1 is SGHTA, CDR2 FQGNSA, per germline. CDR3 length equals 13 residues. Trimming left V 2 bases short and J 5 bases short, with 9 bases between. The authors sorted CD4+ naive, central memory, regulatory and stem cell-like memory cells via CD45RO/CCR7/CD25/CD127/CD95/CD27. The sample holds a few counts of this clone. Its antigen is unidentified. The authors reverse transcribed all of the isolated RNA, so sequencing captured expressed TCRB transcripts. The read count averaged roughly 4 million across naive, central memory and regulatory T cell samples. The repertoire was sequenced with immunoSEQ multiplex PCR; TCRdb's copy has only in-frame clones and lacks some. This sample has almost 350,000 clones; roughly 9% occur once, and the top ten carry approximately 1%.

This clonotype originated in a man younger than 40 with type 1 diabetes. The chain recombines TRBV7-2 with TRBJ2-5; D is unresolved. The sequencing input was central memory CD4+ T cells from blood. The CDR3 region is CASSLTREETQYF. The CDR3 nucleotides read TGTGCCAGCAGCTTAACTCGAGAGGAGACCCAGTACTTC.